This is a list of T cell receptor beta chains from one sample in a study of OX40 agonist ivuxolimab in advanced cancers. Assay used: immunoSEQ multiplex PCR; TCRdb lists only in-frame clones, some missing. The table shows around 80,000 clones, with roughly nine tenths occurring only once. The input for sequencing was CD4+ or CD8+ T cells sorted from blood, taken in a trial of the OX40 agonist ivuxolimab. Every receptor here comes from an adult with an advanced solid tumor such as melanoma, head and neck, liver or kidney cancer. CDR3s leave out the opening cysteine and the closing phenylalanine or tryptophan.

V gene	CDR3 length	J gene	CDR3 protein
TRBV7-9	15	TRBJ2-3	ASSLGVSGMSTDTQY
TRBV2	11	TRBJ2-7	ASSADRGGEQY
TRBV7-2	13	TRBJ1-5	ASSLPPTPPQPQH
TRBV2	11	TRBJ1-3	ASSRDTGNTIY
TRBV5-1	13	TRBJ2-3	ASSLDGMSTDTQY
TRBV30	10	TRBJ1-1	AWTQGAGRAF
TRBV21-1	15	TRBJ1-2	ASSRHTLTGLESGYT
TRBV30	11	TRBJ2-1	AWSVLRASEQF
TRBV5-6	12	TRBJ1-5	ASSFRGGNQPQH
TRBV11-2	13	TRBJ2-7	ASSLVPRQVFEQY
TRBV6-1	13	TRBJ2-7	ASTEVGGWEYEQY
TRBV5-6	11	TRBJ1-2	ASSLAQPYGYT
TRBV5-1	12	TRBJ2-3	ASSFTNPPDTQY
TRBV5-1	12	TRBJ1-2	ASSSLGTDYGYT
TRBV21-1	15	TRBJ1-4	ASRFFVAKVHNEKLF
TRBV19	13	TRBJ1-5	ASSISGTRYQPQH